The 13 T cell receptor beta chains below were found in one sample sequenced in a study of immune evolution from preneoplasia to lung adenocarcinoma. Measured with immunoSEQ multiplex PCR; TCRdb has only the in-frame clones, and not every one. The sample records about 8,000 clones, 80% being singletons. The sample consisted of FFPE adjacent normal lung tissue. Receptors were obtained from a person in their 70s with lung adenocarcinoma.

About this clone itself: Its ends do not fully match the called genes, so a read error is possible. The V gene is TRBV28, the J gene TRBJ1-4; possibly TRBD1 for D (5 bases). Germline CDR1 and CDR2: MDHEN and SYDVKM. The CDR3 contains 13 residues. The CDR3 region is CASSLRDRGPRYF. CDR3 sequence (DNA): TGTGCCAGCAGTTTAAGGGATAGGGGCCCAAGGTATTTT.

V and J are TRBV11-3 and TRBJ2-7; 14 bases agree with TRBD2. The CDR3 is made up of 15 amino acids. Germline loops: CDR1 SGHNT, CDR2 YENEEA. With 0 bases clipped from V and 7 bases from J, the junction kept 2 bases outside the gene matches. The CDR3 DNA sequence: TGTGCCAGCAGCTTAGAGGGACTAGCGGGAGATGAGCAGTACTTC. Protein product: CASSLEGLAGDEQYF.

This clone was counted only a few times. The gene calls are TRBV9 and TRBJ1-1, with 12 bases that match TRBD1. The CDR3 length is 17 residues. V lost 4 bases and J lost 0; bases outside the gene matches: 7. Germline CDR1 and CDR2: SGDLS and YYNGEE. CDR3 DNA sequence: TGTGCCAGCAGCCCCCACGGGACAGGGGGCCTGAACACTGAAGCTTTCTTT. Residues: CASSPHGTGGLNTEAFF.

The table lists this clone with a count of one. The chain has TRBV2 and TRBJ2-7; the match to TRBD2 covers 7 bases. Germline V gene lookup returns CDR1 SNHLY and CDR2 FYNNEI. This CDR3 region has 16 residues. V was clipped by 5 bases and J by 4 bases; unmatched bases: 14. The CDR3 here is CASSLESGGASYEQYF. The CDR3 coding sequence is TGTGCCAGCAGTCTTGAATCGGGAGGCGCGTCTTACGAGCAGTACTTC.

The rearrangement links TRBV18 to TRBJ2-3, with D perhaps TRBD2 (6 bases). Germline CDR1 is KGHSH and CDR2 is LQKENI. With 3 bases removed from V and 3 bases from J, the gap between germline ends came to 13 bases. The CDR3 consists of 15 residues. The CDR3 region is CASSPETRGTDTQYF. CDR3 in DNA: TGTGCCAGCTCACCCGAGACTAGAGGGACAGATACGCAGTATTTT.

This clone was detected only once. CDR3 in amino acids: CASSLALSGSPYQETQYF. CDR3 in DNA: TGTGCCAGCAGCTTAGCTCTTAGCGGGAGCCCGTACCAAGAGACCCAGTACTTC. V gene TRBV11-3 combines with J gene TRBJ2-5; 9 bases align to TRBD2. The CDR3 covers 18 residues. The V segment lost 1 base and the J segment 0 bases; nucleotides outside the gene matches: 9. CDR1 is SGHNT and CDR2 is YENEEA in the germline V gene.

This chain connects TRBV7-3 to TRBJ1-1; TRBD1 might be the D (5 bases). The V and J ends lost 5 bases and 1 base respectively, with 8 bases between them. The CDR3 contains 13 residues. The germline CDR1 and CDR2 sequences are SGHTA and FQGTGA. CDR3 sequence: CASSTGPNTEAFF. DNA of the CDR3: TGTGCCAGCAGCACAGGACCGAACACTGAAGCTTTCTTT. Drawing the rest from reference TRBV7-3 and TRBJ1-1, the complete variable domain is GAGVSQTPSNKVTEKGKYVELRCDPISGHTALYWYRQSLGQGPEFLIYFQGTGAADDSGLPNDRFFAVRPEGSVSTLKIQRTERGDSAVYLCASSTGPNTEAFFGQGTRLTVV.

This clone showed up just a few times. J is TRBJ2-2 and V is TRBV28; 11 nucleotides line up with TRBD1. V shed 0 bases, J shed 0 bases, and the junction held 0 bases outside the gene matches. This CDR3 is 17 amino acids long. Germline CDR1 reads MDHEN; CDR2 reads SYDVKM. The CDR3 here is CASSLWGQGANTGELFF. The CDR3 bases are TGTGCCAGCAGTTTATGGGGACAGGGGGCGAACACCGGGGAGCTGTTTTTT.

This clone occurred a few times. This chain joins TRBV5-1 and TRBJ2-7, with 10 nucleotides matching TRBD1. Germline V gene sequence: CDR1 SGHRS, CDR2 YFSETQ. The CDR3 has 15 amino acids. The trim removed 0 bases at V and 5 bases at J, leaving 5 bases unmatched. CDR3 region: CASSLGQGAGNEQYF. The CDR3 DNA reads TGCGCCAGCAGCTTGGGACAGGGGGCAGGGAACGAGCAGTACTTC.

The rearrangement uses TRBV11-2 and TRBJ2-1; unclear D gene. V lost 1 base and J 5 bases, leaving 6 bases between the germline ends. Germline V lookup: CDR1 SGHAT, CDR2 FQNNGV. This CDR3 region has 13 residues. Here the CDR3 DNA reads TGTGCCAGCAGCTTAGGATTAAACAATGAGCAGTTCTTC. Translation: CASSLGLNNEQFF.

In this sample, this clone turned up a few times. The genes are TRBV2 and TRBJ2-5, with TRBD1 matching 10 bases. Germline V CDR1 and CDR2: SNHLY, FYNNEI. The CDR3 sequence is 14 residues long. J gave up 5 bases and V 8 bases, and 8 bases lay outside the gene matches. The CDR3 sequence: CASAGTGVGETQYF. The CDR3 nucleotides are TGTGCCAGCGCCGGGACAGGGGTGGGGGAGACCCAGTACTTC.

The chain has TRBV28 and TRBJ2-5, with 13 nucleotides matching TRBD2. The CDR3 is made up of 15 amino acids. Losses at the gene ends were 4 bases for V and 5 bases for J; bases not matched to a gene: 4. In germline, CDR1 is MDHEN, CDR2 SYDVKM. The CDR3 sequence: CASSSRLAGGETQYF. The CDR3 DNA is TGTGCCAGCAGTTCTCGACTAGCGGGGGGCGAGACCCAGTACTTC.

The genes are TRBV5-4 and TRBJ1-2; D is ambiguous. The V end was cut by 1 base, the J end by 4 bases, with 8 bases between. The germline V gene has CDR1 SGHNT and CDR2 YYREEE (reference sequence). The CDR3 is 13 residues long. The CDR3: CASSLSATYGYTF. Here the CDR3 DNA reads TGTGCCAGCAGCTTGTCGGCGACCTATGGCTACACCTTC.